This T cell receptor beta chain was profiled in a study of shared clonotypes between healthy human individuals. Findings of the study overall: The donor pool, a small one, limited the genetic and exposure-history diversity represented. Naive subsets usually exceeded memory subsets in estimated richness. For naive CD4 cells, approximately 4.8% of clonotypes were shared across four donors.

The assay was run at deep level. TCRdb keeps only in-frame clones here, not all; method: immunoSEQ multiplex PCR. The sample contains about 1.5 million clones, nearly 99% of which appear only once. On this clone: No antigen is known for it.

The sample comprised naive CD4+ T cells sorted from blood. Subset of the sample: CD45RA+ positively selected. The receptor comes from a young man in good health.

The CDR3 sequence: CASSQSNFRENYEQYF. The DNA of the CDR3 is TGCGCCAGCAGTCAATCGAATTTTAGGGAAAACTACGAGCAGTACTTC. This chain links TRBV23-1 with TRBJ2-7; no clear D. TRBV23-1 is reported as an ORF; its role is uncertain. V was clipped by 0 bases and J by 3 bases, with 15 bases between them. The CDR3 is made up of 16 amino acids.